The rows below give T cell receptor beta chains drawn from one sample of a study of shared clonotypes between healthy human individuals. This table comes from immunoSEQ multiplex PCR, and its TCRdb copy is limited to in-frame clones, with some not included. The top ten hold about 0.13% of the sample, which has 2 million to 3 million clones, approximately 94% seen once. Sequences were obtained from naive CD4+ T cells sorted from blood. The receptors were sampled from a man between 18 and 35 years old in good health. Each CDR3 is given with its conserved first and last residue. D genes are given only for firm matches. Clone size appears in some rows only: once, few, many, or a class for an expanded clone.

>TRBJ1-5|NA|TRBV2|NA
TGTGCCAGCAGTGAAGCGCTTCGGCAGGGCAATCAGCCCCAGCATTTT
CASSEALRQGNQPQHF
>TRBJ1-6|NA|TRBV4-2|NA
TGTGCCAGCAGCCCCGCGACCTCCCCCTATAATTCACCCCTCCACTTT
CASSPATSPYNSPLHF
>TRBJ1-1|NA|TRBV7-9|NA
TGTGCCAGCAGCTTAGGTGGGTCCCACACTGAAGCTTTCTTT
CASSLGGSHTEAFF
>TRBJ1-2|TRBD1|TRBV4-1|NA
TGCGCCAGCAGACTGGCGGACAGGGGGACCCTCCATGCTGGCTACACCTTC
CASRLADRGTLHAGYTF
>TRBJ1-5|NA|TRBV18|NA
TGTGCCAGCTCATTGGATAGCAATCAGCCCCAGCATTTT
CASSLDSNQPQHF
>TRBJ2-3|TRBD1|TRBV7-2|NA
TGTGCCAGCAGCAGAATGACAGGGGGCTTAGCAGATACGCAGTATTTT
CASSRMTGGLADTQYF
>TRBJ2-5|NA|TRBV9|NA
TGTGCCAGCAGGGGGTCCGCGGAGACCCAGTACTTC
CASRGSAETQYF
>TRBJ1-6|TRBD1|TRBV5-1|NA
TGCGCCAGCAGCAGTCAGACAGGGGGCGTGACGGCCCTCCACTTT
CASSSQTGGVTALHF
>TRBJ1-4|NA|TRBV6-1|NA
TGTGCCAGCAGTCAAGACGGAAAAACTAATGAAAAACTGTTTTTT
CASSQDGKTNEKLFF
>TRBJ2-1|TRBD2|TRBV18|NA
TGTGCCAGCTCACCCCTCCGGTCCAGCGGGGTATACAATGAGCAGTTCTTC
CASSPLRSSGVYNEQFF
>TRBJ2-7|NA|TRBV6-6|NA
TGTGCCAGCAGTTCTCCCCTCGGAAAGGGGAACGAGCAGTACTTC
CASSSPLGKGNEQYF
>TRBJ2-5|NA|TRBV18|NA
TGTGCCAGCTCACCACCTCTGAGCGCAAAAGAGACCCAGTACTTC
CASSPPLSAKETQYF
>TRBJ1-1|TRBD1|TRBV18|once
TGTGCCAGCTCCTATTGGACAGGGGGGACTAACACTGAAGCTTTCTTT
CASSYWTGGTNTEAFF
>TRBJ2-1|TRBD2|TRBV27|NA
TGTGCCAGCAGTTTAGGGTCTAGCGGGGTACTCAATGAGCAGTTCTTC
CASSLGSSGVLNEQFF
>TRBJ1-1|NA|TRBV14|NA
TGTGCCAGCAGCCAGGCCGGGACGCAGAACACTGAAGCTTTCTTT
CASSQAGTQNTEAFF
>TRBJ2-5|NA|TRBV30|NA
TGTGCCTGGACATACAGGGCCCAAGAGACCCAGTACTTC
CAWTYRAQETQYF
>TRBJ2-3|NA|TRBV5-1|NA
TGCGCCAGCAGCTTGGACGGGGTGGAGGATACGCAGTATTTT
CASSLDGVEDTQYF
>TRBJ2-7|NA|TRBV7-9|NA
TGTGCCAGCAGCGGGTACAGGGATCCGTCCTACGAGCAGTACTTC
CASSGYRDPSYEQYF
>TRBJ2-7|TRBD1|TRBV5-4|NA
TGTGCCAGCAGCTTCTCCAGGACAGGCCCCTACGAGCAGTACTTC
CASSFSRTGPYEQYF
>TRBJ2-7|NA|TRBV19|once
TGTGCCAGTAGTATAGATGGGACCCGCGCCTACGAGCAGTACTTC
CASSIDGTRAYEQYF
>TRBJ2-3|TRBD2|TRBV6-4|once
TGTGCCAGCACCCTTGGGAGGGTAGCGGGAGGGCCAGGCACAGATACGCAGTATTTT
CASTLGRVAGGPGTDTQYF
>TRBJ1-1|NA|TRBV29-1|few
TGCAGCGTGACAGGGAACACTGAAGCTTTCTTT
CSVTGNTEAFF